The 32 T cell receptor beta chains below come from one sample, sequenced in a study of cytomegalovirus exposure and HLA in healthy donors. The primer mix had 60 Vbeta and 13 Jbeta primers. This table comes from immunoSEQ multiplex PCR, and its TCRdb copy is limited to in-frame clones, with some not included. The sample has under 130,000 clones; about 15% are singletons. Sequenced material: PBMCs. Receptor source: a female donor in good health and CMV-seronegative.

The chain has TRBV7-2 and TRBJ1-2; D might be TRBD1 (5 bases). V lost 5 bases and J 5 bases, leaving 12 bases between the germline ends. The CDR3 runs 13 residues. Germline assignment: CDR1 SGHTA and CDR2 FQGNSA. The CDR3 nucleotides are TGTGCCAGCAGCCGTCAGGGAAAATATGGCTACACCTTC. This encodes CASSRQGKYGYTF.

J is TRBJ2-6 and V is TRBV6-1; D perhaps matches TRBD2 (6 bases). CDR1 and CDR2 (germline): MNHNS, SASEGT. The CDR3 length is 15 residues. Between the trimmed V and J ends, which lost 7 bases and 0 bases, there was a span of 10 bases. This chain's CDR3 is CASIGGNSGANVLTF. The CDR3 DNA sequence: TGTGCCAGCATCGGGGGAAACTCTGGGGCCAACGTCCTGACTTTC.

In this sample, this clone turned up a few times. The V gene is TRBV4-1, the J gene TRBJ2-1; D might be TRBD2 (6 bases). V was clipped by 4 bases and J by 5 bases, with 15 bases between them. Per germline, CDR1 MGHRA and CDR2 YSYEKL. This CDR3 is built from 15 residues. Written as DNA, the CDR3 is TGCGCCAGCAGCCGAATAAGAGGCGGGGACAATGAGCAGTTCTTC. Translation gives CASSRIRGGDNEQFF.

This sequence joins TRBV10-3 and TRBJ1-3; TRBD1 matches 8 bases. V dropped 4 bases and J dropped 4; count of bases not matched to a gene: 6. The CDR3 covers 15 residues. Looked up from germline, CDR1 is ENHRY and CDR2 is SYGVKD. The CDR3 loop is CAISAEQGGGNTIYF. For the CDR3, the DNA is TGTGCCATCAGTGCAGAACAGGGGGGAGGAAACACCATATATTTT.

A few counts support this clone. The chain couples TRBV9 to TRBJ1-1, with a tentative D call TRBD1 (5 bases). The V and J ends lost 3 bases and 2 bases respectively, with 17 bases between them. This CDR3 spans 16 amino acids. Per the germline V gene, CDR1 is SGDLS and CDR2 is YYNGEE. The CDR3 coding sequence is TGTGCCAGCAGCGCGGAGAGCGGGACGGCAAACACTGAAGCTTTCTTT. It encodes CASSAESGTANTEAFF.

This chain uses TRBV7-6 with TRBJ1-2, with D tentatively TRBD1 (5 bases). This CDR3 has 15 amino acids. The V gene lost 2 bases and the J gene lost 4 bases, with 14 bases spanning the gap. The germline gives CDR1 SGHVS, CDR2 FNYEAQ. CDR3 nucleotide sequence: TGTGCCAGCAGCTTAAGGGGCGAGGATTTCTATGGCTACACCTTC. This codes for CASSLRGEDFYGYTF.

This chain links TRBV7-8 with TRBJ1-1; TRBD1 aligns across 7 bases. Per germline, CDR1 SGHVS and CDR2 FQNEAQ. The CDR3 totals 13 residues. Unmatched junction bases numbered 2, after V lost 2 bases and J lost 5 bases. The CDR3 sequence: CASSLIRGTEAFF. The DNA of the CDR3 is TGTGCCAGCAGCTTAATCAGGGGGACTGAAGCTTTCTTT.

This clone was observed once. The gene calls are TRBV5-4 and TRBJ2-3; 7 nucleotides agree with TRBD1. CDR1 and CDR2 (germline): SGHNT, YYREEE (reference sequence). The V gene end was trimmed by 3 bases and the J gene end by 0 bases; junction bases not matched to a gene: 7. The CDR3 spans 16 residues. The CDR3: CASSYYRGQSTDTQYF. CDR3 bases: TGTGCCAGCAGCTACTACCGGGGACAGAGCACAGATACGCAGTATTTT. Filled out from reference TRBV5-4 and TRBJ2-3, the complete variable domain reads ETGVTQSPTHLIKTRGQQVTLRCSSQSGHNTVSWYQQALGQGPQFIFQYYREEENGRGNFPPRFSGLQFPNYSSELNVNALELDDSALYLCASSYYRGQSTDTQYFGPGTRLTVL.

V and J are TRBV20-1 and TRBJ2-3; D remains unclear. Trimming took off 7 bases at V and 1 base at J, with 3 bases between the two ends. Germline assignment: CDR1 DFQATT and CDR2 SNEGSKA (reference sequence). This CDR3 is built from 10 residues. CDR3 DNA sequence: TGCAGTGGAGGCACAGATACGCAGTATTTT. Translation gives CSGGTDTQYF.

The chain recombines TRBV11-3 with TRBJ2-3; perhaps TRBD1 as D (6 bases). Trimming pared 6 bases from V and 2 bases from J, leaving 12 bases between. This CDR3 comprises 14 residues. Germline lookup yields CDR1 SGHNT and CDR2 YENEEA. CDR3 protein: CASSSDSFTDTQYF. As DNA, the CDR3 is TGTGCCAGCAGTTCGGACAGTTTCACAGATACGCAGTATTTT.

The chain employs TRBV7-9 and TRBJ1-1; no clear D. V was shortened by 4 bases and J by 8 bases, with 8 bases between the two germline ends. CDR3 length: 11 amino acids. The V gene's germline CDR1 is SEHNR and CDR2 FQNEAQ (reference sequence). The CDR3 DNA reads as TGTGCCAGCAGCTCGACACCAGAAGCTTTCTTT. Translation gives CASSSTPEAFF.

The J gene is TRBJ2-7, the V gene TRBV9; tentative D call: TRBD2 (7 bases). Per germline, CDR1 SGDLS and CDR2 YYNGEE. This CDR3 has 15 residues. Trimming removed 3 bases from V and 2 bases from J, with 15 bases in between. This chain's CDR3 is CASSAPAGAPYEQYF. CDR3 coding DNA: TGTGCCAGCAGCGCCCCCGCGGGGGCCCCCTACGAGCAGTACTTC. Full variable domain (remainder filled in from reference TRBV9 and TRBJ2-7): DSGVTQTPKHLITATGQRVTLRCSPRSGDLSVYWYQQSLDQGLQFLIQYYNGEERAKGNILERFSAQQFPDLHSELNLSSLELGDSALYFCASSAPAGAPYEQYFGPGTRLTVT.

The rearrangement joins TRBV30 to TRBJ2-7, with TRBD1 as a possible D gene (5 bases). V lost 4 bases and J 3 bases, leaving 13 bases between the germline ends. The CDR3 totals 13 residues. Germline CDR1 and CDR2: GTSNPN and SVGIG (reference sequence). The CDR3 DNA sequence: TGTGCCTGGACAACAGGCCAGAACTACGAGCAGTACTTC. Amino acids: CAWTTGQNYEQYF.

This rearrangement joins TRBV5-6 to TRBJ2-5, with 10 bases identical to TRBD2. From germline, CDR1 is SGHDT and CDR2 YYEEEE. J lost 2 bases, V lost 4 bases, and 5 bases had no gene match. The CDR3 loop spans 15 amino acids. The CDR3 here is CASSLGLAQQETQYF. The CDR3 coding sequence is TGTGCCAGCAGCCTGGGACTAGCGCAACAAGAGACCCAGTACTTC.

V and J are TRBV7-2 and TRBJ2-3, with D perhaps TRBD1 (6 bases). The CDR3 has 14 amino acids. Germline values: CDR1 SGHTA, CDR2 FQGNSA. With 5 bases removed from V and 2 bases from J, the gap between germline ends came to 11 bases. CDR3: CASSLRGPTDTQYF. The DNA of the CDR3 is TGTGCCAGCAGCCTCAGGGGCCCCACAGATACGCAGTATTTT. The whole variable domain, filled in from reference TRBV7-2 and TRBJ2-3, reads GAGVSQSPSNKVTEKGKDVELRCDPISGHTALYWYRQSLGQGLEFLIYFQGNSAPDKSGLPSDRFSAERTGGSVSTLTIQRTQQEDSAVYLCASSLRGPTDTQYFGPGTRLTVL.

The CDR3 nucleotides are TGTGCCACCAGCAGAGATTATGGGGCAAGTGGCACTGAAGCTTTCTTT. This encodes CATSRDYGASGTEAFF. The chain joins TRBV15 to TRBJ1-1, with D possibly TRBD1 on 5 matching bases. This CDR3 contains 16 residues. V gave up 0 bases and J gave up 4 bases, with 15 bases separating them. Per germline, CDR1 LNHNV and CDR2 YYDKDF (reference sequence).

In its sample, this clone was seen a few times. The rearrangement joins TRBV6-5 to TRBJ2-7; maybe TRBD2 (5 bases). V was pared by 4 bases and J by 6 bases, with 10 bases between. Germline values: CDR1 MNHEY, CDR2 SVGAGI. This CDR3 comprises 12 residues. The CDR3 DNA reads TGTGCCAGCAGTTCTTCCGAGGGCGAGCAGTACTTC. The encoded protein is CASSSSEGEQYF.

This clone was seen more than once but under ten times. The chain is built from TRBV13 and TRBJ1-4; no clear D gene. The CDR3 length is 14 residues. Germline V gives CDR1 PRHDT, CDR2 FYEKMQ (reference sequence). V was shortened by 5 bases and J by 8 bases, with 15 bases between the two germline ends. The CDR3 protein is CASSKNPEGEKLFF. As DNA, the CDR3 is TGTGCCAGCAGCAAAAACCCAGAGGGAGAAAAACTGTTTTTT.

The chain carries TRBV6-5 and TRBJ2-1, with TRBD2 identical over 8 bases. The V segment lost 2 bases and the J segment 8 bases; nucleotides outside the gene matches: 11. The CDR3 is 16 residues long. From germline, CDR1 is MNHEY and CDR2 SVGAGI. The CDR3 protein is CASSYGGAGVSDEQFF. The CDR3 coding sequence is TGTGCCAGCAGTTACGGTGGAGCGGGAGTGTCGGATGAGCAGTTCTTC.

The V call is TRBV19, the J call TRBJ2-2, with D maybe TRBD1 (6 bases). This CDR3 comprises 19 residues. The germline V gene has CDR1 LNHDA and CDR2 SQIVND (reference sequence). Between the trimmed V and J ends, which lost 6 bases and 4 bases, there was a span of 27 bases. The CDR3 nucleotides are TGTGCCAGTAGCCCCTGGGATGGGATACAGGGACGTATCACCGGGGAGCTGTTTTTT. It codes for CASSPWDGIQGRITGELFF.

The V call is TRBV4-2, the J call TRBJ2-7; 7 positions match TRBD2. Germline trimming cut 2 bases from V and 2 bases from J; bases unmatched to any gene: 12. The CDR3 covers 17 residues. Germline V gene data show CDR1 as LGHNA and CDR2 as YNFKEQ. Here the CDR3 reads CASSQPSGEEVAYEQYF. The CDR3 DNA is TGTGCCAGCAGCCAACCCAGCGGGGAGGAAGTTGCCTACGAGCAGTACTTC.

The J gene is TRBJ1-1, the V gene TRBV29-1; D gene uncertain. Trimming stripped 4 bases from V and 10 bases from J, with 16 bases between. Germline CDR1 is SQVTM and CDR2 is ANQGSEA. CDR3 length: 12 residues. As DNA, the CDR3 is TGCAGCGTTGTCGACCGCCGGAGGGTAGCTTTCTTT. Translation: CSVVDRRRVAFF.

The chain combines TRBV4-3 with TRBJ2-7; 10 bases map to TRBD2. The CDR3 covers 16 residues. V lost 0 bases and J lost 2; bases outside the gene matches: 4. Per the germline V gene, CDR1 is LGHNA and CDR2 is YSLEER. The CDR3 bases are TGCGCCAGCAGCCAAGAACTAGCGGGGCTTACCTACGAGCAGTACTTC. It is translated as CASSQELAGLTYEQYF.

This clone has only a few counts. The gene calls are TRBV30 and TRBJ1-3; TRBD1 aligns across 7 bases. V dropped 4 bases and J dropped 4; count of bases not matched to a gene: 7. The CDR3 covers 14 residues. Per the germline V gene, CDR1 is GTSNPN and CDR2 is SVGIG (reference sequence). The CDR3 reads CAWKAGGAGNTIYF. DNA of the CDR3: TGTGCCTGGAAGGCAGGGGGAGCAGGAAACACCATATATTTT.

V gene TRBV18 combines with J gene TRBJ1-4, with D tentatively TRBD1 (5 bases). The CDR3 length is 13 residues. Trimming took off 6 bases at V and 8 bases at J, with 13 bases between the two ends. The germline V gene has CDR1 KGHSH and CDR2 LQKENI. CDR3 DNA sequence: TGTGCCAGCTCCCCCGCGGAGGGGGAAAAACTGTTTTTT. Translation gives CASSPAEGEKLFF.

This clone was seen more than once but under ten times. This rearrangement joins TRBV2 to TRBJ2-1, with TRBD2 matching 13 bases. Germline assignment: CDR1 SNHLY and CDR2 FYNNEI. The CDR3 totals 16 residues. J was trimmed by 8 bases and V by 6 bases; bases with no gene match: 10. CDR3 protein: CASRNGLAGVYDEQFF. The CDR3 coding sequence is TGTGCCAGCAGGAATGGACTAGCGGGAGTTTACGATGAGCAGTTCTTC.

This clone was counted a few times. The rearrangement joins TRBV6-5 to TRBJ1-2; possibly TRBD1 for D (6 bases). Germline V gene sequence: CDR1 MNHEY, CDR2 SVGAGI. The CDR3 sequence is 15 residues long. Trimming cost V 0 bases and J 1 base, with 9 bases left between them. CDR3 sequence: CASSYSRTVNYGYTF. CDR3 nucleotide sequence: TGTGCCAGCAGTTACTCCCGGACAGTTAACTATGGCTACACCTTC.

In the case of this clone: The identical CDR3 is also encoded by other nucleotide sequences in the sample. The chain employs TRBV5-6 and TRBJ2-3; 8 positions match TRBD2. V was clipped by 4 bases and J by 7 bases; unmatched bases: 14. The CDR3 runs to 16 residues. Germline V gene data show CDR1 as SGHDT and CDR2 as YYEEEE. CDR3 amino acids: CASSPLLAEVVNTQYF. CDR3 nucleotides: TGTGCCAGCAGCCCACTACTAGCGGAAGTGGTAAATACGCAGTATTTT.

This clone showed up just a few times. The gene calls are TRBV11-2 and TRBJ2-7; D may be TRBD2 (5 bases). Between the trimmed V and J ends, which lost 1 base and 2 bases, there was a span of 12 bases. CDR1 and CDR2 from the germline V gene are SGHAT and FQNNGV. This CDR3 contains 15 residues. The CDR3 loop reads CASSLGSHGTYEQYF. In DNA form, the CDR3 reads TGTGCCAGCAGCTTAGGGTCCCACGGGACCTACGAGCAGTACTTC. Together with reference TRBV11-2 and TRBJ2-7, the CDR3 gives the full variable domain: EAGVAQSPRYKIIEKRQSVAFWCNPISGHATLYWYQQILGQGPKLLIQFQNNGVVDDSQLPKDRFSAERLKGVDSTLKIQPAKLEDSAVYLCASSLGSHGTYEQYFGPGTRLTVT.

This clone has more than one count but fewer than ten. The chain couples TRBV4-3 to TRBJ2-5; 8 bases fit TRBD2. The V segment lost 1 base and the J segment 4 bases; nucleotides outside the gene matches: 5. The germline gives CDR1 LGHNA, CDR2 YSLEER. The CDR3 sequence is 15 residues long. The CDR3 bases are TGCGCCAGCAGCCAAGGGGAGCGGGAGTCAGAGACCCAGTACTTC. Translation gives CASSQGERESETQYF.

Only a few counts were recorded for this clone. V usage is TRBV7-9 and J usage is TRBJ2-1; 7 bases agree with TRBD1. V gave up 4 bases and J gave up 6 bases; unmatched junction bases: 9. Germline-derived CDR1 and CDR2 are SEHNR and FQNEAQ (reference sequence). The CDR3 loop spans 15 amino acids. The chain's CDR3 is CASSSYRGTSNEQFF. Here the CDR3 DNA reads TGTGCCAGCAGCTCGTACAGGGGTACAAGCAATGAGCAGTTCTTC. Variable domain in full (rest from reference TRBV7-9 and TRBJ2-1): DTGVSQNPRHKITKRGQNVTFRCDPISEHNRLYWYRQTLGQGPEFLTYFQNEAQLEKSRLLSDRFSAERPKGSFSTLEIQRTEQGDSAMYLCASSSYRGTSNEQFFGPGTRLTVL.

The rearrangement uses TRBV30 and TRBJ2-7; no definite D call. There are 12 residues in the CDR3. Trimming took 1 base from V and 7 from J, leaving 11 bases between them. Germline CDR1 reads GTSNPN; CDR2 reads SVGIG (reference sequence). The CDR3 bases are TGTGCCTGGAGTGGCCCCTCAGATGAGCAGTACTTC. It yields the protein CAWSGPSDEQYF.